These T cell receptor beta chains were read from a single sample in a study of PD-1 blockade in classical Hodgkin lymphoma. Repertoires were generated with immunoSEQ multiplex PCR, while TCRdb's copy carries only in-frame clones and drops some. The sample records 25,000 to 35,000 clones, approximately 79% being singletons. The sample was CD4+ T cells from blood, taken before the fourth cycle of nivolumab. The receptors were gathered from a human donor with classical Hodgkin lymphoma. The CDR3 runs from the conserved cysteine through the conserved F or W. D genes are given only for firm matches. A row's size may be missing; if present it is once, few, many or a size class.

V gene: TRBV11-3; clone size: NA; J gene: TRBJ2-7; D gene: NA; CDR3 protein: CASSPTGTQPYEQYF; CDR3 DNA: TGTGCCAGCAGCCCAACCGGGACACAACCCTACGAGCAGTACTTC
V gene: TRBV10-3; clone size: NA; J gene: TRBJ2-3; D gene: TRBD2; CDR3 protein: CATRLAGPNTDTQYF; CDR3 DNA: TGTGCCACGAGACTAGCGGGGCCCAACACAGATACGCAGTATTTT
V gene: TRBV14; clone size: NA; J gene: TRBJ1-4; D gene: TRBD1; CDR3 protein: CASSQDFWARGDEKLFF; CDR3 DNA: TGTGCCAGCAGCCAAGATTTTTGGGCCAGGGGGGATGAAAAACTGTTTTTT
V gene: TRBV19; clone size: NA; J gene: TRBJ1-2; D gene: TRBD1; CDR3 protein: CASSGTGGHYGYTF; CDR3 DNA: TGTGCCAGTTCCGGGACAGGGGGCCACTATGGCTACACCTTC
V gene: TRBV25-1; clone size: once; J gene: TRBJ1-1; D gene: NA; CDR3 protein: CASSATAHTEAFF; CDR3 DNA: TGTGCCAGCTCCGCGACAGCACATACTGAAGCTTTCTTT
V gene: TRBV7-9; clone size: NA; J gene: TRBJ2-3; D gene: NA; CDR3 protein: CASSLAGEVYF; CDR3 DNA: TGTGCCAGCAGCTTAGCAGGAGAGGTATATTTT
V gene: TRBV6-6; clone size: NA; J gene: TRBJ2-1; D gene: TRBD2; CDR3 protein: CASSYTSGGNEQFF; CDR3 DNA: TGTGCCAGCAGTTATACTAGCGGGGGCAATGAGCAGTTCTTC
V gene: TRBV7-3; clone size: NA; J gene: TRBJ2-5; D gene: TRBD2; CDR3 protein: CASSLQAGETQYF; CDR3 DNA: TGTGCCAGCAGCTTACAAGCGGGGGAGACCCAGTACTTC
V gene: TRBV5-1; clone size: NA; J gene: TRBJ1-2; D gene: TRBD1; CDR3 protein: CASSLAYGQAWGYTF; CDR3 DNA: TGCGCCAGCAGCTTGGCCTACGGACAGGCCTGGGGCTACACCTTC
V gene: TRBV27; clone size: NA; J gene: TRBJ2-1; D gene: NA; CDR3 protein: CASSSPSGTPKFF; CDR3 DNA: TGTGCCAGCAGTTCACCCTCCGGGACACCAAAATTCTTC
V gene: TRBV5-1; clone size: few; J gene: TRBJ1-6; D gene: NA; CDR3 protein: CASSPTVVNNSPLHF; CDR3 DNA: TGCGCCAGCAGCCCGACGGTGGTTAATAATTCACCCCTCCACTTT
V gene: TRBV21-1; clone size: NA; J gene: TRBJ2-6; D gene: NA; CDR3 protein: CASSKEDRGSGANVLTF; CDR3 DNA: TGTGCCAGCAGCAAAGAGGATAGGGGCTCTGGGGCCAACGTCCTGACTTTC
V gene: TRBV6-1; clone size: NA; J gene: TRBJ2-2; D gene: NA; CDR3 protein: CASSEALHTGELFF; CDR3 DNA: TGTGCCAGCAGTGAAGCGCTTCACACCGGGGAGCTGTTTTTT